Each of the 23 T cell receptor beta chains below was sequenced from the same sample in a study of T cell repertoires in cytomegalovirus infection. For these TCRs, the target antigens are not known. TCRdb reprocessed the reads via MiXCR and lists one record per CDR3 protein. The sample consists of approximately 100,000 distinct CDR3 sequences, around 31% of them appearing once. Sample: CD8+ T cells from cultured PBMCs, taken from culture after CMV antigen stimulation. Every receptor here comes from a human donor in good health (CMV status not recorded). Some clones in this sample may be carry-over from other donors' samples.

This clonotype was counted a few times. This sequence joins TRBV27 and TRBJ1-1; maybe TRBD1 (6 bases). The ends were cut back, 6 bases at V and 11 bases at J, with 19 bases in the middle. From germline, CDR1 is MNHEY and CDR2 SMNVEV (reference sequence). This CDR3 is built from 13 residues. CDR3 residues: CASSHNRDGVAFF. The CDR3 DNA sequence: TGTGCCAGCAGCCATAACAGGGATGGAGTTGCTTTCTTT.

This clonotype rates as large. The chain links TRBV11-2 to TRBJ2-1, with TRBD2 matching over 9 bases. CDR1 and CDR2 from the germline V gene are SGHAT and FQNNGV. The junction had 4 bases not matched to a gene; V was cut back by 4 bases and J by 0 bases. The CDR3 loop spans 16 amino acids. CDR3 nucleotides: TGTGCCAGCAGCTATCCGGGACTAGCCTCCTACAATGAGCAGTTCTTC. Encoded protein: CASSYPGLASYNEQFF.

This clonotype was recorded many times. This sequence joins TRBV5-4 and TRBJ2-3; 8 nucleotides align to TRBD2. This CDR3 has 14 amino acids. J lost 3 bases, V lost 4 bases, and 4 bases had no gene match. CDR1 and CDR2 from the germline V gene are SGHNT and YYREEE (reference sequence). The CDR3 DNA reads TGTGCCAGCAGCCCCGGCGGGGGGACAGATACGCAGTATTTT. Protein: CASSPGGGTDTQYF.

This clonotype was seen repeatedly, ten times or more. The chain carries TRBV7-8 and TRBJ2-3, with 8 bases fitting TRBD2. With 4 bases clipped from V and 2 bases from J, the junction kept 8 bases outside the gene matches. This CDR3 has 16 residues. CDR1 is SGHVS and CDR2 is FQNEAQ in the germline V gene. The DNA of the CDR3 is TGTGCCAGCAGCTCCAAGCGGGGGACCCACACAGATACGCAGTATTTT. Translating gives CASSSKRGTHTDTQYF.

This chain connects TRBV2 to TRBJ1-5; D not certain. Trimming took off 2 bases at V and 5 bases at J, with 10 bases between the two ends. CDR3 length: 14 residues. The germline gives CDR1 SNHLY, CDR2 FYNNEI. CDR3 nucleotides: TGTGCCAGCAGTGAAAGGGCTGATTATCAGCCCCAGCATTTT. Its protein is CASSERADYQPQHF. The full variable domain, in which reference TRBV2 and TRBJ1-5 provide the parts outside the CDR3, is EPEVTQTPSHQVTQMGQEVILRCVPISNHLYFYWYRQILGQKVEFLVSFYNNEISEKSEIFDDQFSVERPDGSNFTLKIRSTKLEDSAMYFCASSERADYQPQHFGDGTRLSIL.

The chain's CDR3 is CASGKTGEGETQYF. In DNA, the CDR3 is TGTGCCAGCGGGAAGACAGGGGAGGGAGAGACCCAGTACTTC. V is TRBV12-3 or TRBV12-4 and J is TRBJ2-5; the D gene is possibly TRBD1 (8 bases). The CDR3 length is 14 residues. Trimming left V 8 bases short and J 4 bases short, with 17 bases between.

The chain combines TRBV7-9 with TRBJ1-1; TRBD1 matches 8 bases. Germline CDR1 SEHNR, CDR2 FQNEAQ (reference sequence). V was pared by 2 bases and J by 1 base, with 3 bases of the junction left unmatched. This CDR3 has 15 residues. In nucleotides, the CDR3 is TGTGCCAGCAGCTTAATGGACAGGGCGAACACTGAAGCTTTCTTT. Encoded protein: CASSLMDRANTEAFF.

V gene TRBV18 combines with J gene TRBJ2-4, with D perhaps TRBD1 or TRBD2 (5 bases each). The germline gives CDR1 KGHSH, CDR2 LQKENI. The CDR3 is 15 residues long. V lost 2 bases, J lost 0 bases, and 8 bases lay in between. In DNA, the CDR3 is TGTGCCAGCTCACCAAGGGACCGAGCCAAAAACATTCAGTACTTC. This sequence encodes CASSPRDRAKNIQYF.

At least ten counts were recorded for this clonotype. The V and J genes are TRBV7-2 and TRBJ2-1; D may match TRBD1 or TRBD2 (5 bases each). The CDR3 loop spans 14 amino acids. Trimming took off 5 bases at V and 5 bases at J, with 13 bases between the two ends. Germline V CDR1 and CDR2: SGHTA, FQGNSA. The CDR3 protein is CASSPGPNHNEQFF. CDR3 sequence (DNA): TGTGCCAGCAGCCCGGGACCCAATCACAATGAGCAGTTCTTC.

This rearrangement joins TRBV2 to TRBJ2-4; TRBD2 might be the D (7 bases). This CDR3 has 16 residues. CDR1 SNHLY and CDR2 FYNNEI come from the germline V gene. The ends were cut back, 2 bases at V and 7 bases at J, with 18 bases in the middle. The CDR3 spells CASSERGPRGGNIQYF. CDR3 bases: TGTGCCAGCAGTGAACGAGGACCGAGGGGGGGGAACATTCAGTACTTC.

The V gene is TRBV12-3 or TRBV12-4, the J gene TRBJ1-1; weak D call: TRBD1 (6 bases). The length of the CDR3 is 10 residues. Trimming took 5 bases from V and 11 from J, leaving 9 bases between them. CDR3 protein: CASSTGLAFF. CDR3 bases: TGTGCCAGCAGTACAGGGTTGGCTTTCTTT.

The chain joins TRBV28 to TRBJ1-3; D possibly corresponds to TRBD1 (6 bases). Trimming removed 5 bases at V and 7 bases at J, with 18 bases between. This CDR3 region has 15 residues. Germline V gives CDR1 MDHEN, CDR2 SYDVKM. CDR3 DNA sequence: TGTGCCAGCAGTCCTTCTTGGGGGCGGGAGAACACCATATATTTT. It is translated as CASSPSWGRENTIYF.

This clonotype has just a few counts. The chain's CDR3 is CASLGTGGTQYF. The CDR3 nucleotides read TGTGCCTCCTTGGGGACAGGAGGTACGCAGTATTTT. The chain carries TRBV5-4 and TRBJ2-3; 8 nucleotides match TRBD1. V trimming: 10 bases; J trimming: 8 bases; junction bases outside the gene matches: 9. The germline V gene encodes CDR1 SGHNT and CDR2 YYREEE (reference sequence). The length of the CDR3 is 12 residues. The full variable domain, completed using reference TRBV5-4 and TRBJ2-3, is ETGVTQSPTHLIKTRGQQVTLRCSSQSGHNTVSWYQQALGQGPQFIFQYYREEENGRGNFPPRFSGLQFPNYSSELNVNALELDDSALYLCASLGTGGTQYFGPGTRLTVL.

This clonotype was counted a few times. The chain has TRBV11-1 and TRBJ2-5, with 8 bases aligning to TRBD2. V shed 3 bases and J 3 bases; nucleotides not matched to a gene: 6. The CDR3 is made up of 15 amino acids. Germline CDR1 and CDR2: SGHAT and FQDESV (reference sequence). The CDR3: CASSFVAGGEETQYF. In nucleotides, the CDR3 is TGTGCCAGCAGCTTCGTGGCGGGGGGCGAAGAGACCCAGTACTTC.

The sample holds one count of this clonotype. CDR3 sequence: CATSTGLGELFF. CDR3 DNA sequence: TGTGCCACCAGCACGGGGCTCGGGGAGCTGTTTTTT. The chain employs TRBV15 and TRBJ2-2, with D tentatively TRBD1 or TRBD2 (5 bases each). From germline, CDR1 is LNHNV and CDR2 YYDKDF (reference sequence). Trimming removed 4 bases from V and 7 bases from J, with 7 bases in between. The CDR3 covers 12 residues.

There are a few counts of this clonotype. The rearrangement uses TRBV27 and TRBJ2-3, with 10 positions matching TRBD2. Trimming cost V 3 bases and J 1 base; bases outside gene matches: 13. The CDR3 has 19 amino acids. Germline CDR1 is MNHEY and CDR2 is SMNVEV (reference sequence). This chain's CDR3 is CASSFWGDLAGGGTDTQYF. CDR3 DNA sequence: TGTGCCAGCAGTTTTTGGGGAGACTTAGCGGGGGGCGGCACAGATACGCAGTATTTT.

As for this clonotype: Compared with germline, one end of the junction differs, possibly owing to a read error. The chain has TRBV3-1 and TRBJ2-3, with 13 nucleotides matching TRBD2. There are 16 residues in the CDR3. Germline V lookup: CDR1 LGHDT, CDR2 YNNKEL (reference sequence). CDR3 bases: TGTGTCAGCAGCAGACTAGCGGGGGGACCCACAGATACGCAGTATTTT. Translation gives CVSSRLAGGPTDTQYF.

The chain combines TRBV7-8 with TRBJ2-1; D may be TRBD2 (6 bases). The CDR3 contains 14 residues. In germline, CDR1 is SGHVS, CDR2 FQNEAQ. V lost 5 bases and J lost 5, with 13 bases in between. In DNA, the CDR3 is TGTGCCAGCAGCGCCCGACTAGTCAACAATGAGCAGTTCTTC. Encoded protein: CASSARLVNNEQFF.

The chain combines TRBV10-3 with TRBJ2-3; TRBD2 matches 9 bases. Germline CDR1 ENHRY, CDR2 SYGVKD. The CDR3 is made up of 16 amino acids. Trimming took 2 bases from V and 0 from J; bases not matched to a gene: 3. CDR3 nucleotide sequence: TGTGCCATCAGTGAGGGCGGGGGGGGTAGCACAGATACGCAGTATTTT. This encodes CAISEGGGGSTDTQYF.

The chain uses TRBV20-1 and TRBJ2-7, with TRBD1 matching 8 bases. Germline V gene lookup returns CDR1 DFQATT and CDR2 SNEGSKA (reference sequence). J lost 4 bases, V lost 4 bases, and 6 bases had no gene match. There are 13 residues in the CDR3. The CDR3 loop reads CSATGGASYEQYF. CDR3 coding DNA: TGCAGTGCTACAGGGGGCGCTTCTTACGAGCAGTACTTC.

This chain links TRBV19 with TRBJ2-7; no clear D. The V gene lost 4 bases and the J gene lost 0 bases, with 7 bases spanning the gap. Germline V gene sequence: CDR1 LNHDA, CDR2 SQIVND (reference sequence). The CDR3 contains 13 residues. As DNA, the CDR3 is TGTGCCAGTAGTAACCCTTACTCCTACGAGCAGTACTTC. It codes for CASSNPYSYEQYF.

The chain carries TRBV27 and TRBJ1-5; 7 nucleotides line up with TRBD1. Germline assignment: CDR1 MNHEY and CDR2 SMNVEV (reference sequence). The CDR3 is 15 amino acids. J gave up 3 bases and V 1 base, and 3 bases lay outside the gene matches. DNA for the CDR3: TGTGCCAGCAGTTTATATCAGGGGGTCAATCAGCCCCAGCATTTT. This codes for CASSLYQGVNQPQHF.

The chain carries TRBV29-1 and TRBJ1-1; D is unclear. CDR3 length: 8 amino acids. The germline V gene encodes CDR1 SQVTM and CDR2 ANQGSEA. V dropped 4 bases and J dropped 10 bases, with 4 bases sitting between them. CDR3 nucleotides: TGCAGCGTTGGGGGAGCTTTCTTT. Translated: CSVGGAFF.